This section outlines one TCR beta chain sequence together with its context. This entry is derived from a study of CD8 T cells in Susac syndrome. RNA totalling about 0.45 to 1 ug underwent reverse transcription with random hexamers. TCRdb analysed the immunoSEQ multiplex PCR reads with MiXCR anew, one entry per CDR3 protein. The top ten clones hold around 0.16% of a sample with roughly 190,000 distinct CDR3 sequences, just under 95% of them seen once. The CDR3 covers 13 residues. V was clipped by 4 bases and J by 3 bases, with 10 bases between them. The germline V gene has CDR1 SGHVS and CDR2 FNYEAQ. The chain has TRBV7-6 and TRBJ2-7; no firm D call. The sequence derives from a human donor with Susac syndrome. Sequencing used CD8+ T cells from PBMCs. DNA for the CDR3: TGTGCCAGCAGCTCTCGACTTGACTACGAGCAGTACTTC. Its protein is CASSSRLDYEQYF.